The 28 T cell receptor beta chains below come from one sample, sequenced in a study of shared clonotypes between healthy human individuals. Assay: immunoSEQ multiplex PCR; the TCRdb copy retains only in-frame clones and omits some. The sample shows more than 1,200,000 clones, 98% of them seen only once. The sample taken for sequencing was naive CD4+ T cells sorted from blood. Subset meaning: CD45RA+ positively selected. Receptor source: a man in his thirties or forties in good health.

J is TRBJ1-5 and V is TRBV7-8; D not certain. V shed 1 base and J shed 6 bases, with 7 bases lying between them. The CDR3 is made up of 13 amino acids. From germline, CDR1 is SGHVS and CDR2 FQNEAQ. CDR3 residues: CASSLVDGQPQHF. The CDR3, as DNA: TGTGCCAGCAGCTTAGTGGACGGTCAGCCCCAGCATTTT.

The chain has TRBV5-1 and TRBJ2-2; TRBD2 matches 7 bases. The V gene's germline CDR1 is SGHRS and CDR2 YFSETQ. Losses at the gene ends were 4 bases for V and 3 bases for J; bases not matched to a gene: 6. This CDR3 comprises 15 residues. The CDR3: CASSLRDYYTGELFF. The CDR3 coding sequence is TGCGCCAGCAGCCTTCGGGACTACTACACCGGGGAGCTGTTTTTT. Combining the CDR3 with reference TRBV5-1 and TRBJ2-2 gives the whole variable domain KAGVTQTPRYLIKTRGQQVTLSCSPISGHRSVSWYQQTPGQGLQFLFEYFSETQRNKGNFPGRFSGRQFSNSRSEMNVSTLELGDSALYLCASSLRDYYTGELFFGEGSRLTVL.

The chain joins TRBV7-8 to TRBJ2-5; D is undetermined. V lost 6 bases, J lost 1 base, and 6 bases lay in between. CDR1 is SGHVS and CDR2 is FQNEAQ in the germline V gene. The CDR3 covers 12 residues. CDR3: CASSYSQETQYF. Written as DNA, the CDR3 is TGTGCCAGCAGTTACAGCCAAGAGACCCAGTACTTC.

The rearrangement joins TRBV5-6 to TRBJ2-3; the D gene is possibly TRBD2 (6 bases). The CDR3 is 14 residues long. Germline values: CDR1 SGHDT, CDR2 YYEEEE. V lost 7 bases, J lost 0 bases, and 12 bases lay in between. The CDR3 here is CASVSGVSTDTQYF. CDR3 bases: TGTGCCAGCGTTAGCGGCGTAAGCACAGATACGCAGTATTTT.

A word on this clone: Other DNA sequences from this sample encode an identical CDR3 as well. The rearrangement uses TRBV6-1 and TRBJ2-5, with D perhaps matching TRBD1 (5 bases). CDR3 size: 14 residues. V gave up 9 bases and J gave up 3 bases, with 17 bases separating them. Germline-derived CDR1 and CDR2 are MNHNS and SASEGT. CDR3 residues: CASSPTVVKETQYF. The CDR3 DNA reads TGTGCCAGTAGTCCGACAGTGGTTAAAGAGACCCAGTACTTC.

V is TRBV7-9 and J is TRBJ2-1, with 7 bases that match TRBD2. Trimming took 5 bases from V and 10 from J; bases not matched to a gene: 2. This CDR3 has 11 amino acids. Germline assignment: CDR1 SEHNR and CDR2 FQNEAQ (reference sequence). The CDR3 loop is CASSPTSEQFF. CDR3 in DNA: TGTGCCAGCAGCCCGACTAGCGAGCAGTTCTTC. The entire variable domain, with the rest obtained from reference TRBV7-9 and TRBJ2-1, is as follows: DTGVSQNPRHKITKRGQNVTFRCDPISEHNRLYWYRQTLGQGPEFLTYFQNEAQLEKSRLLSDRFSAERPKGSFSTLEIQRTEQGDSAMYLCASSPTSEQFFGPGTRLTVL.

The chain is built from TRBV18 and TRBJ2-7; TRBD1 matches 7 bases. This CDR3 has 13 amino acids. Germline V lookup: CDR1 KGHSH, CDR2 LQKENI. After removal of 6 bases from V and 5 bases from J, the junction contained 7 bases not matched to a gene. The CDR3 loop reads CASSGTAVNEQYF. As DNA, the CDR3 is TGTGCCAGCTCCGGGACAGCGGTGAACGAGCAGTACTTC.

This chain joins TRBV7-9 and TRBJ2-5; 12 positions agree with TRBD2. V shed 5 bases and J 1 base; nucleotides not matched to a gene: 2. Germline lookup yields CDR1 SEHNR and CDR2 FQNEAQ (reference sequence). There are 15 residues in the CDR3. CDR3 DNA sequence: TGTGCCAGCAGCAAGACTAGCGGGAGCCAAGAGACCCAGTACTTC. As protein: CASSKTSGSQETQYF.

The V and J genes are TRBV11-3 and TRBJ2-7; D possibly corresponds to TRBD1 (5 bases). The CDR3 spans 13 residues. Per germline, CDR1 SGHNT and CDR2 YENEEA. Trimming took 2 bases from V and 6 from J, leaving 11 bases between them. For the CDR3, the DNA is TGTGCCAGCAGCTTAAGGGGCCCTGGCGAGCAGTACTTC. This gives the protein CASSLRGPGEQYF.

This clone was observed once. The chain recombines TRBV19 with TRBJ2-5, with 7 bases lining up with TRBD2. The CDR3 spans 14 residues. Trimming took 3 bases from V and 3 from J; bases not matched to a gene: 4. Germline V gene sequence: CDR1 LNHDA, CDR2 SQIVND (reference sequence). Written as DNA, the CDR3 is TGTGCCAGTAGTATCCTTGGGGGGGAAGAGACCCAGTACTTC. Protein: CASSILGGEETQYF.

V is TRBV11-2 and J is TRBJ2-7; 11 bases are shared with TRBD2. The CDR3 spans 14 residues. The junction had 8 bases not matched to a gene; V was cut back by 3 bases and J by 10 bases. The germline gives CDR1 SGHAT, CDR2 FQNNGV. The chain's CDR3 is CASSFTPGLADQYF. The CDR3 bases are TGTGCCAGCAGCTTTACCCCGGGACTAGCGGACCAGTACTTC.

CDR3 nucleotides: TGCGCCAGCACAGACAGCCTGAACACCGGGGAGCTGTTTTTT. Translating gives CASTDSLNTGELFF. This chain connects TRBV5-1 to TRBJ2-2; maybe TRBD1 (5 bases). This CDR3 comprises 14 residues. Per germline, CDR1 SGHRS and CDR2 YFSETQ. V was trimmed by 6 bases and J by 1 base, leaving 10 bases between them.

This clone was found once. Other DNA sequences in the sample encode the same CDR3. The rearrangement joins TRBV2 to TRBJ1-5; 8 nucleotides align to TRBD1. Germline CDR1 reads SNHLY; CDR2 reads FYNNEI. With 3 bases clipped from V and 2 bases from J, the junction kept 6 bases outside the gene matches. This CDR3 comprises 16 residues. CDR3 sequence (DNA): TGTGCCAGCAGTGAGGGTCAGGGGGCTGGCAATCAGCCCCAGCATTTT. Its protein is CASSEGQGAGNQPQHF.

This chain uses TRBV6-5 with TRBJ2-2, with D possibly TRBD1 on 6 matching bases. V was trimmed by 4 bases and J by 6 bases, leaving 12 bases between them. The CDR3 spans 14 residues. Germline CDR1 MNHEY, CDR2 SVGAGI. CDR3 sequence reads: CASSSKAGAGELFF. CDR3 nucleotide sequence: TGTGCCAGCAGTTCCAAAGCAGGGGCCGGGGAGCTGTTTTTT.

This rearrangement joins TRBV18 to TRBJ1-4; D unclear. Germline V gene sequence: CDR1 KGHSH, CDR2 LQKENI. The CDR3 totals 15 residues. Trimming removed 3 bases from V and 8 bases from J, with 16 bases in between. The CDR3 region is CASSPSPDPTEKLFF. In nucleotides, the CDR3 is TGTGCCAGCTCACCGTCGCCGGACCCGACCGAAAAACTGTTTTTT.

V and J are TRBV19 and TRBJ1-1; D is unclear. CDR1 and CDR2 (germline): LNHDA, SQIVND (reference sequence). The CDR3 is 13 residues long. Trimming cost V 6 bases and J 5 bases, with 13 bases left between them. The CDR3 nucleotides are TGTGCCAGTAGACGGACGGCGCAGACTGAAGCTTTCTTT. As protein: CASRRTAQTEAFF.

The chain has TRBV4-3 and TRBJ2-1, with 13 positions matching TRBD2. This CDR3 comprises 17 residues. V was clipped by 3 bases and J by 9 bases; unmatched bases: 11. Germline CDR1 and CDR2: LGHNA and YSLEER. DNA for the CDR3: TGCGCCAGCAGCCAGAGGGGACTAGCGGGACGGAGTAGTGAGCAGTTCTTC. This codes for CASSQRGLAGRSSEQFF.

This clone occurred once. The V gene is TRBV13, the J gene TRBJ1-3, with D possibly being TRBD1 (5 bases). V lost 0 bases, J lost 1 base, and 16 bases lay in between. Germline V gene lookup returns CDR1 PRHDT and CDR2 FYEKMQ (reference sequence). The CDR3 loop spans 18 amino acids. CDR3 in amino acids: CASSLGPQVAGSGNTIYF. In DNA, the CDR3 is TGTGCCAGCAGCTTAGGCCCACAGGTTGCGGGGTCTGGAAACACCATATATTTT.

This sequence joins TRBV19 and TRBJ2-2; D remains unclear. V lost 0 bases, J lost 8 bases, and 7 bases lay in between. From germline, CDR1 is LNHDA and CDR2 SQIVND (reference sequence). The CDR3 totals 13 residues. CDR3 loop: CASSIEIEGELFF. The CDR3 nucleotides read TGTGCCAGTAGTATAGAGATCGAGGGGGAGCTGTTTTTT.

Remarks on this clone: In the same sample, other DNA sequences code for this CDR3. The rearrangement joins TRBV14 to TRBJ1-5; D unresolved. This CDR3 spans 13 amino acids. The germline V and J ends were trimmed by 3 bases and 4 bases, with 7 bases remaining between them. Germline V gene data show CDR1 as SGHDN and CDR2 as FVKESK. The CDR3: CASSQGPNQPQHF. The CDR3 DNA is TGTGCCAGCAGCCAGGGTCCAAATCAGCCCCAGCATTTT.

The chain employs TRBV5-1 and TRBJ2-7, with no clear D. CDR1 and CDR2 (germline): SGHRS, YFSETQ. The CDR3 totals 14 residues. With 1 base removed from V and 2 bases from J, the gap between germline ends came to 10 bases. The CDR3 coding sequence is TGCGCCAGCAGCTTGAGTGGGGTCACCTACGAGCAGTACTTC. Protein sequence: CASSLSGVTYEQYF. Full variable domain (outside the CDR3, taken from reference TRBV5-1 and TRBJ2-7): KAGVTQTPRYLIKTRGQQVTLSCSPISGHRSVSWYQQTPGQGLQFLFEYFSETQRNKGNFPGRFSGRQFSNSRSEMNVSTLELGDSALYLCASSLSGVTYEQYFGPGTRLTVT.

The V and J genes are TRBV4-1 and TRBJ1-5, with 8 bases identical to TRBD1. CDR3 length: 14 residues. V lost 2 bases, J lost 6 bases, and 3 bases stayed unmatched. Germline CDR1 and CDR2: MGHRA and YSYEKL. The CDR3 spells CASSQFTGGQPQHF. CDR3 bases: TGCGCCAGCAGCCAATTCACAGGGGGTCAGCCCCAGCATTTT.

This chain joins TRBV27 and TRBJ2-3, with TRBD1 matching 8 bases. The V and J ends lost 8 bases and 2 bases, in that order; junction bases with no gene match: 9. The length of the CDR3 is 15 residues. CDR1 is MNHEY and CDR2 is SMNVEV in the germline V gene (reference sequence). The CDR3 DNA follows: TGTGCCAGCCACCACAGGGGGAGCTTCACAGATACGCAGTATTTT. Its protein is CASHHRGSFTDTQYF.

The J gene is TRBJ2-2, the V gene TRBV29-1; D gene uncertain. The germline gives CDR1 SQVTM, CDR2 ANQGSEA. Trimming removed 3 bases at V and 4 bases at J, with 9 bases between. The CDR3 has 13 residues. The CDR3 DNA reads TGCAGCGTTGATGGGCTAGGCACCGGGGAGCTGTTTTTT. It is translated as CSVDGLGTGELFF.

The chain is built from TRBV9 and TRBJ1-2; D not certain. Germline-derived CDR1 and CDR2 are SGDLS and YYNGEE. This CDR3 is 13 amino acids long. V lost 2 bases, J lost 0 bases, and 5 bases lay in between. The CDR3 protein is CASSVDANYGYTF. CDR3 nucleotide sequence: TGTGCCAGCAGCGTGGATGCTAACTATGGCTACACCTTC.

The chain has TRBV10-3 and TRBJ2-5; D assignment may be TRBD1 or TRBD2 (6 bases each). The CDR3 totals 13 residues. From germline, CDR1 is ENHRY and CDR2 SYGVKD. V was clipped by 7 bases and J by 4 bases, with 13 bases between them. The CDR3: CAIKGGVGETQYF. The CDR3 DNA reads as TGTGCCATCAAGGGGGGAGTTGGAGAGACCCAGTACTTC.

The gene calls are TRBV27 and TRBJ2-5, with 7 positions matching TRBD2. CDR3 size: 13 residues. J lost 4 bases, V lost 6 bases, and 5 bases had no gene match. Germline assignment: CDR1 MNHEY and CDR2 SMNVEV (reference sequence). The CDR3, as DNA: TGTGCCAGCAGCCCCATAGCGGGAGAGACCCAGTACTTC. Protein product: CASSPIAGETQYF.

The CDR3 DNA sequence: TGCGCCAGCAGCTTTCGCCTCTTGCGGGCGAACACCGGGGAGCTGTTTTTT. It yields the protein CASSFRLLRANTGELFF. This chain joins TRBV5-1 and TRBJ2-2; tentative D call: TRBD2 (5 bases). The germline CDR1 and CDR2 sequences are SGHRS and YFSETQ. The V gene lost 2 bases and the J gene lost 0 bases, with 14 bases spanning the gap. CDR3 length equals 17 residues.